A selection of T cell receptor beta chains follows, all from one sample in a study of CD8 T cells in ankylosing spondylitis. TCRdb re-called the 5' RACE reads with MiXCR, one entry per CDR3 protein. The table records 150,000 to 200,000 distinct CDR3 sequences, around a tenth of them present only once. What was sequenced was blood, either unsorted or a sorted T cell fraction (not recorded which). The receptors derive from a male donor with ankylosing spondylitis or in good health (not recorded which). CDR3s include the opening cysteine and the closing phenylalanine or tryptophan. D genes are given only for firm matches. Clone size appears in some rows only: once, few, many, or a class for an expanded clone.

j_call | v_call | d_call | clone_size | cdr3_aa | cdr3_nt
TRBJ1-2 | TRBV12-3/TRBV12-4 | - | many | CASSFPGQGYTF | TGTGCCAGCAGTTTTCCAGGGCAGGGCTACACCTTC
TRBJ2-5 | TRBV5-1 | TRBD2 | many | CASSLEAGYQETQYF | TGCGCCAGCAGCTTGGAAGCGGGGTACCAAGAGACCCAGTACTTC
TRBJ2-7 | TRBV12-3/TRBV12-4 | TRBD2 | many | CASSPPGTSGAEQYF | TGTGCCAGCAGCCCACCAGGGACTAGCGGCGCCGAGCAGTACTTC
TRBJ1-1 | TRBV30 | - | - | CAWSTGRIYENTEAFF | TGTGCCTGGAGTACCGGCCGCATTTATGAGAACACTGAAGCTTTCTTT
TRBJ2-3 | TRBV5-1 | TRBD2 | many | CASSFNGRGGTDTQYF | TGCGCCAGCAGCTTCAACGGGAGGGGGGGCACAGATACGCAGTATTTT
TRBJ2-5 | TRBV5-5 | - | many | CASSLAGRRPETQYF | TGTGCCAGCAGCTTGGCCGGCAGACGTCCAGAGACCCAGTACTTC
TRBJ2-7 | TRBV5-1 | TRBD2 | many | CASSLGLAGISYEQYF | TGCGCCAGCAGCTTGGGGCTAGCGGGGATCTCCTACGAGCAGTACTTC
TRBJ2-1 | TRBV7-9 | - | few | CASSAKNEQFF | TGTGCCAGCAGTGCAAAAAATGAGCAGTTCTTC
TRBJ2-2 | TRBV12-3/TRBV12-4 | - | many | CASRAGSNTGELFF | TGTGCCAGCAGGGCGGGCTCGAACACCGGGGAGCTGTTTTTT
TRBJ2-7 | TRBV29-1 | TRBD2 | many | CSVEGLGEGSRNYEQYF | TGCAGCGTTGAAGGGCTGGGGGAGGGGTCTAGGAACTACGAGCAGTACTTC
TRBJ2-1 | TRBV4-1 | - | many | CASSLQKGGPNEQFF | TGCGCCAGCAGTCTCCAGAAAGGGGGTCCCAATGAGCAGTTCTTC
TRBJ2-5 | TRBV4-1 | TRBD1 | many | CASSQGGTVQETQYF | TGCGCCAGCAGCCAAGGGGGGACAGTCCAAGAGACCCAGTACTTC
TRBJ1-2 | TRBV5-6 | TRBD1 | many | CASSSIGTADGYTF | TGTGCCAGCAGTTCAATCGGGACAGCCGATGGCTACACCTTC
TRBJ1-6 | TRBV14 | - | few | CASSPTGLGSPLHF | TGTGCCAGCAGCCCGACCGGGTTGGGTTCACCCCTCCACTTT
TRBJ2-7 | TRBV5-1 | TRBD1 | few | CASSGAGQGGKYEQYF | TGCGCCAGCAGCGGCGCCGGACAGGGCGGCAAGTACGAGCAGTACTTC
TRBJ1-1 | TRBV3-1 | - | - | CASSQEGGPVTEAFF | TGTGCCAGCAGCCAAGAGGGGGGGCCTGTCACTGAAGCTTTCTTT
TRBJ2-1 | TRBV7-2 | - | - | CASSLGAASDEQFF | TGTGCCAGCAGCTTAGGTGCGGCTAGCGATGAGCAGTTCTTC
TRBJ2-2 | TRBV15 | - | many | CATSRGTANTGELFF | TGTGCCACCAGCAGAGGGACAGCGAACACCGGGGAGCTGTTTTTT
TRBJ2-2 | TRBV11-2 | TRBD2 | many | CASRPSGPNTGELFF | TGTGCCAGCAGACCTAGCGGGCCTAACACCGGGGAGCTGTTTTTT
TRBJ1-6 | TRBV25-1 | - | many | CASSESGRDNSPLHF | TGTGCCAGCAGTGAATCGGGGAGGGATAATTCACCCCTCCACTTT
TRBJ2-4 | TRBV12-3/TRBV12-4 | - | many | CASTTEGLQYF | TGTGCCAGCACCACGGAGGGTCTTCAGTACTTC
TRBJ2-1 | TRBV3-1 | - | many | CASRRNNEQFF | TGTGCCAGCAGGAGAAACAATGAGCAGTTCTTC
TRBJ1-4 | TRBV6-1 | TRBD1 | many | CASSPIDRGEKLFF | TGTGCCAGCAGTCCCATAGACAGGGGTGAAAAACTGTTTTTT
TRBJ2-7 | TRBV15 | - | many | CATSSPVGGSYEQYF | TGTGCCACCAGTAGCCCCGTCGGGGGATCCTACGAGCAGTACTTC
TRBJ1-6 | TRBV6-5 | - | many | CASSYGSAQGVSPLHF | TGTGCCAGCAGTTACGGTTCCGCACAGGGAGTTTCTCCCCTCCACTTT
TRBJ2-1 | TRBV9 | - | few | CASSVLPGLSPTNEQFF | TGTGCCAGCAGCGTATTGCCGGGACTTTCCCCGACCAATGAGCAGTTCTTC
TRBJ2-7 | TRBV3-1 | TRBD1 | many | CASGGQDYEQYF | TGTGCCAGCGGGGGACAGGACTACGAGCAGTACTTC
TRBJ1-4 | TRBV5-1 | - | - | CASSSGLTGTNEKLFF | TGCGCCAGCAGCTCCGGATTGACAGGAACTAATGAAAAACTGTTTTTT
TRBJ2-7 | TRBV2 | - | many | CASSPRQGLEQYF | TGTGCCAGTTCCCCGCGACAGGGACTTGAGCAGTACTTC
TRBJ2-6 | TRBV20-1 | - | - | CSAADGSSGANVLTF | TGCAGTGCCGCGGACGGCTCCTCTGGGGCCAACGTCCTGACTTTC
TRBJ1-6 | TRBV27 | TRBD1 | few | CASSRFGTGEGNSPLHF | TGTGCCAGCAGTCGATTCGGGACAGGAGAGGGTAATTCACCCCTCCACTTT
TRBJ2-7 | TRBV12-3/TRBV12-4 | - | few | CASSLAGDLHEQYF | TGTGCCAGCAGTTTAGCGGGAGATCTCCACGAGCAGTACTTC
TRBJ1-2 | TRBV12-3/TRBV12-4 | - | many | CASGGVSHYGYTF | TGTGCCAGCGGGGGAGTGTCCCACTATGGCTACACCTTC
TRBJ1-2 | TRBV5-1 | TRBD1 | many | CASSFAGTGPANYGYTF | TGCGCCAGCAGCTTCGCAGGGACAGGGCCAGCTAACTATGGCTACACCTTC
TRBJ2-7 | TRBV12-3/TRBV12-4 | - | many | CASSFLYGYEQYF | TGTGCCAGCAGTTTCCTCTATGGCTACGAGCAGTACTTC
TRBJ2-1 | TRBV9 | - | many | CAIRSVAKFNEQFF | TGTGCCATCCGATCAGTAGCTAAGTTCAATGAGCAGTTCTTC
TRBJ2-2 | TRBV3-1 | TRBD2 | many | CASSPSGANTGELFF | TGTGCCAGCAGCCCCAGCGGGGCCAACACCGGGGAGCTGTTTTTT
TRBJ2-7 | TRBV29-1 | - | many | CSVEGGEGNYYEQYF | TGCAGCGTTGAAGGGGGGGAAGGTAATTATTACGAGCAGTACTTC
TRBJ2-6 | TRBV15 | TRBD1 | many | CATSRDRQGTGANVLTF | TGTGCCACCAGCAGAGATCGACAGGGTACGGGGGCCAACGTCCTGACTTTC
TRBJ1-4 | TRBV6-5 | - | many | CASRGGEKLFF | TGTGCCAGCAGGGGGGGTGAAAAACTGTTTTTT
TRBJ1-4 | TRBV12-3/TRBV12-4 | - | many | CASRLTLREKLFF | TGTGCCAGCAGGCTTACATTAAGGGAAAAACTGTTTTTT
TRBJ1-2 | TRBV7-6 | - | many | CASSPRTQGGYGYTF | TGTGCCAGCAGCCCGAGAACACAGGGAGGCTATGGCTACACCTTC
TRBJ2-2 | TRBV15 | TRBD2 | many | CATSSPSGSRTGELFF | TGTGCCACCAGCAGCCCTAGCGGGAGTAGGACCGGGGAGCTGTTTTTT
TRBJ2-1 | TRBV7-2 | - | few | CASSLEWGRSYNEQFF | TGTGCCAGCAGCTTAGAGTGGGGGCGATCCTACAATGAGCAGTTCTTC
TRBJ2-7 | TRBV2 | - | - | CASSEQGPLREQYF | TGTGCCAGCAGTGAACAGGGACCCTTGAGGGAGCAGTACTTC
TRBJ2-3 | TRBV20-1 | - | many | CVNTGFGTDTQYF | TGCGTAAATACAGGATTCGGGACAGATACGCAGTATTTT
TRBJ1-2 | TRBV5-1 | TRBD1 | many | CASSRGTGRAYGYTF | TGCGCCAGCAGCCGGGGGACAGGGCGGGCCTATGGCTACACCTTC
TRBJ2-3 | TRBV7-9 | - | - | CASSSRTRLGTDTQYF | TGTGCCAGCAGCTCCCGGACACGGTTGGGCACAGATACGCAGTATTTT
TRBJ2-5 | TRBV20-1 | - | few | CSAGAGQQETQYF | TGCAGTGCTGGGGCGGGACAGCAAGAGACCCAGTACTTC
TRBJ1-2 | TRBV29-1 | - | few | CSVVGGEYYGYTF | TGCAGCGTTGTAGGGGGTGAATACTATGGCTACACCTTC
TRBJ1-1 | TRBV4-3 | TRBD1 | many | CASSQDPHRGPTEAFF | TGCGCCAGCAGCCAAGACCCCCACAGGGGGCCTACTGAAGCTTTCTTT
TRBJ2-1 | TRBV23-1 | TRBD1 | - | CASSQHHGEQGADLGDEQFF | TGCGCCAGCAGTCAACACCACGGCGAACAGGGGGCGGACCTCGGTGATGAGCAGTTCTTC
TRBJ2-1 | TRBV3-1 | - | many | CASSQEQSTYNEQFF | TGTGCCAGCAGCCAAGAACAGTCAACCTACAATGAGCAGTTCTTC
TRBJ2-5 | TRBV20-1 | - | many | CSARGERLIQETQYF | TGCAGTGCTAGAGGAGAACGCCTGATCCAAGAGACCCAGTACTTC
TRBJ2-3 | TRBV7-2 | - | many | CASSLEGGQNTQYF | TGTGCCAGCAGCTTAGAGGGGGGGCAAAATACGCAGTATTTT